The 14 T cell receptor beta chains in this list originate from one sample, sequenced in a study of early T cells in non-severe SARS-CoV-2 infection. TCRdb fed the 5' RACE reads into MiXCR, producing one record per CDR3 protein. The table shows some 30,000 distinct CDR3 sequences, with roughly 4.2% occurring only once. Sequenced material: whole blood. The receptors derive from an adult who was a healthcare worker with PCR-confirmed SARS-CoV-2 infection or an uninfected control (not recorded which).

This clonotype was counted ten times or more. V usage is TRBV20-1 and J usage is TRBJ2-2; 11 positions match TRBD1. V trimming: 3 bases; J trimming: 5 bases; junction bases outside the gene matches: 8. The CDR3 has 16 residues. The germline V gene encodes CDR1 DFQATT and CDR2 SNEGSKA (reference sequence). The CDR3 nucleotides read TGCAGTGCTAGCGACTGGACAGGGGGCCGTACCGGGGAGCTGTTTTTT. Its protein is CSASDWTGGRTGELFF.

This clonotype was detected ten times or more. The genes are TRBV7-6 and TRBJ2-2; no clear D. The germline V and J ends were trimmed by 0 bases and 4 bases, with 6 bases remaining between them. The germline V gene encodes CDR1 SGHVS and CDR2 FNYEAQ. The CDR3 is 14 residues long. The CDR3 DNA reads TGTGCCAGCAGCTTAGCCCTCATCACCGGGGAGCTGTTTTTT. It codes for CASSLALITGELFF.

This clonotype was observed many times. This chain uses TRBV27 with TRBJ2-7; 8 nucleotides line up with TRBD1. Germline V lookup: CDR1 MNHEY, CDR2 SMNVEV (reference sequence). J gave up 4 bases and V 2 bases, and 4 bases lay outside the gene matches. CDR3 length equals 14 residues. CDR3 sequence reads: CASSLQGARYEQYF. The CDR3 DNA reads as TGTGCCAGCAGTTTACAGGGGGCACGGTACGAGCAGTACTTC.

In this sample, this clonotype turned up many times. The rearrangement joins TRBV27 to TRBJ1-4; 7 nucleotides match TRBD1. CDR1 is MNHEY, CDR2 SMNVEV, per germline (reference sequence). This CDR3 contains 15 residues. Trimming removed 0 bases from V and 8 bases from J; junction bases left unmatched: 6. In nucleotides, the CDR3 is TGTGCCAGCAGTTTATCGCCAGGGGGAAAAGAAAAACTGTTTTTT. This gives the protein CASSLSPGGKEKLFF.

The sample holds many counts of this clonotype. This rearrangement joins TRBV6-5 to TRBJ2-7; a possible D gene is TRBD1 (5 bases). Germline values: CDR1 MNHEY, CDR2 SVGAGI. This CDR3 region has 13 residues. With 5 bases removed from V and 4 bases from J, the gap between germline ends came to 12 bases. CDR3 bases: TGTGCCAGCAGTAATGGGCAGGGTTACGAGCAGTACTTC. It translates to CASSNGQGYEQYF.

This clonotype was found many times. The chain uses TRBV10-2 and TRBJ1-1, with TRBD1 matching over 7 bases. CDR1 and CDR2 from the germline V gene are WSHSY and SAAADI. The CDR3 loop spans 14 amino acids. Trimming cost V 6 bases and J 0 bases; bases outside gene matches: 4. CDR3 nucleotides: TGCGCCAGCAGCCAACAGGGGATGAACACTGAAGCTTTCTTT. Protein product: CASSQQGMNTEAFF.

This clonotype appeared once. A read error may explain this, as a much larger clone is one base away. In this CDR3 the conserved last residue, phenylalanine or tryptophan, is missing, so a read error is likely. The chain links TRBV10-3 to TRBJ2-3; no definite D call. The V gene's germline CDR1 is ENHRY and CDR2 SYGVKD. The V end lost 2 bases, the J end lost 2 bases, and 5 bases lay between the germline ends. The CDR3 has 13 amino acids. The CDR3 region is CAISETTTDTQYI. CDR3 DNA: TGTGCCATCAGTGAGACTACCACAGATACGCAGTATATT.

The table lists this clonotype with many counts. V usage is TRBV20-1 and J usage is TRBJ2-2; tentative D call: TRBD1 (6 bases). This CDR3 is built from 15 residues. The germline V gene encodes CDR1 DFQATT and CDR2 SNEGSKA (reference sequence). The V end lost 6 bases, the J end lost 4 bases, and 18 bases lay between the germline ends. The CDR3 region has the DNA TGCAGTGCCGGGCTTGGGGGCGCCGCCACCGGGGAGCTGTTTTTT. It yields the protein CSAGLGGAATGELFF.

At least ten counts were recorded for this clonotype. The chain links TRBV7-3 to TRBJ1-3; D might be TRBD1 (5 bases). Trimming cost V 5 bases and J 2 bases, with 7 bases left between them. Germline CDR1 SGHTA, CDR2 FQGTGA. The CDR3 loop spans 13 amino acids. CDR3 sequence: CASSPGPGNTIYF. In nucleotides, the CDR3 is TGTGCCAGCAGCCCAGGGCCTGGAAACACCATATATTTT.

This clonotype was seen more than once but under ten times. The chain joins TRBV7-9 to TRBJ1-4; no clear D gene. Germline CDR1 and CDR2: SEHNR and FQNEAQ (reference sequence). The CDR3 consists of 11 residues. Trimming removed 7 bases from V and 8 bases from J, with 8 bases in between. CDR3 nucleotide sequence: TGTGCCAGCACCCTTGGAGAAAAACTGTTTTTT. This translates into CASTLGEKLFF.

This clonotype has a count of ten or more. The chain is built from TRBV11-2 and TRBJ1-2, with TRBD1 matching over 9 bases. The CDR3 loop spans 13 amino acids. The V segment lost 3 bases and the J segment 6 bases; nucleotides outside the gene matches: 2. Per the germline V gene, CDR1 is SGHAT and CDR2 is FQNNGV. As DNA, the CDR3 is TGTGCCAGCAGCTTGACAGGGGGTAATGGCTACACCTTC. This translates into CASSLTGGNGYTF.

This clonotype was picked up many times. In nucleotides, the CDR3 is TGTGCCAGCTCACTGGGGACAGGACACCAAGAGACCCAGTACTTC. This sequence encodes CASSLGTGHQETQYF. V usage is TRBV18 and J usage is TRBJ2-5, with TRBD1 matching 8 bases. From germline, CDR1 is KGHSH and CDR2 LQKENI. V was clipped by 4 bases and J by 0 bases; unmatched bases: 4. CDR3 length: 15 residues.

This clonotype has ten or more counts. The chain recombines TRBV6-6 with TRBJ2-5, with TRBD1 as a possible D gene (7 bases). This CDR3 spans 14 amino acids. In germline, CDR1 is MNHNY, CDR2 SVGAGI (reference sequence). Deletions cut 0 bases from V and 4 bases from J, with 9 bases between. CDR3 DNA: TGTGCCAGCAGTTACTCGGAGGGGGCAGAGACCCAGTACTTC. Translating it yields CASSYSEGAETQYF.

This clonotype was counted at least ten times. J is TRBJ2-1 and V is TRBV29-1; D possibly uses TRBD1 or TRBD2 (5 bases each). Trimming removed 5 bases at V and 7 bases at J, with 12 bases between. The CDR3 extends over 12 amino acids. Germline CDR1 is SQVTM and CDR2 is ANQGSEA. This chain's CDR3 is CSVRQGGNEQFF. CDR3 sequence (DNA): TGCAGCGTTAGGCAGGGCGGGAATGAGCAGTTCTTC.